A selection of T cell receptor beta chains follows, all from one sample in a study of OX40 agonist ivuxolimab in advanced cancers. TCRdb's copy holds only in-frame clones and misses some; the assay was immunoSEQ multiplex PCR. The data contain around 44,000 clones, around nine tenths of them seen just once; the ten biggest clones take up roughly 33%. The sample was CD4+ or CD8+ T cells sorted from blood, taken in a trial of the OX40 agonist ivuxolimab. All receptors come from an adult with an advanced solid tumor such as melanoma, head and neck, liver or kidney cancer. Each CDR3 is given with its conserved first and last residue. Fields, in order: CDR3 length, clone size, V gene, CDR3 protein. Not all rows give a size; the values are once, few, many and, for expanded clones, a class.

>15|-|TRBV6-1
CASSEAYGTSYEQYF
>13|once|TRBV5-5
CASSPVRLGEQYF
>14|-|TRBV28
CASGTGLSNQPQHF
>12|few|TRBV6-5
CASSISGGGYTF
>14|-|TRBV10-3
CAIRLGLAGETQYF
>16|-|TRBV9
CASSVARTGSLAEQYF
>15|-|TRBV10-3
CATLPGDSGANVLTF
>14|-|TRBV7-2
CASSLRLAYNEQFF
>12|-|TRBV5-1
CASGRGYNEQFF
>14|-|TRBV19
CASAGTGGFNEQFF
>14|-|TRBV29-1
CSVDDRGATDTQYF
>15|-|TRBV6-4
CASSDELAGYNEQFF
>15|few|TRBV5-1
CASSLAVTGVNEQFF
>13|-|TRBV6-6
CASSYRALGEQYF
>12|-|TRBV7-6
CASSAVESEQYF
>12|-|TRBV11-2
CASSLGGNIQYF
>14|-|TRBV10-1
CASSDGGSYNEQFF
>14|-|TRBV5-1
CASSTRAKGREQYF
>16|-|TRBV7-3
CASSPLEGQPPNEQFF
>16|-|TRBV7-9
CASSFIDPTGGEKLFF
>15|-|TRBV27
CASSLTGTGNSPLHF
>17|-|TRBV19
CASSIDRLSGRADTQYF
>16|-|TRBV18
CASAFSRTGGTDTQYF
>14|-|TRBV28
CASSLGGTNEKLFF
>14|few|TRBV2
CASKLQGTKNIQYF
>15|-|TRBV19
CASSNSGLPRETQYF
>13|once|TRBV6-5
CASRSGGANEQYF
>14|-|TRBV11-2
CASSLSGTGNTIYF
>12|-|TRBV10-3
CAIGTTGVGYTF
>16|-|TRBV19
CASSIISGSRNNEQFF
>15|-|TRBV29-1
CSVEAGGVVADTQYF
>15|-|TRBV5-1
CASRTTGTKNTEAFF
>15|-|TRBV6-5
CASSSRTGGAYVEYF
>15|-|TRBV28
CASSSGGAGANVLTF
>16|-|TRBV19
CASSQADYLSPYEQYF
>11|-|TRBV28
CASSFQTEAFF
>17|once|TRBV7-6
CASSLAFGNSGANVLTF
>17|-|TRBV5-1
CASSSASGTSVGETQYF
>14|once|TRBV6-1
CASKRGQPDQPQHF
>15|-|TRBV6-5
CASSYNRGSSYEQYF
>16|once|TRBV19
CASRHSTSGSADTQYF
>14|-|TRBV5-4
CASRRDLRGYEQYF
>15|-|TRBV6-6
CASSYTFRGSYEQYF
>14|-|TRBV5-6
CASSTRTEGYEQYF
>17|-|TRBV7-8
CASSLFGRVVSTDTQYF
>12|-|TRBV10-1
CASSDGGYEQYF
>15|-|TRBV6-1
CASSELGQGNSPLHF